The rows below give T cell receptor beta chains drawn from one sample of a study of T cell responses to AZD1222 COVID-19 vaccine. Clones were sequenced by immunoSEQ multiplex PCR, and TCRdb holds only the in-frame ones, with some missing. This table holds 50,000 to 75,000 clones, approximately 89% found once. Sequenced here: peripheral blood, sampled 28 days after the second AZD1222 dose. These receptors originate from an adult who received the AZD1222 COVID-19 vaccine. Both conserved end residues are part of each CDR3. Fields, in order: J gene, clone size, V gene, CDR3 protein. A clone size is listed for some rows: how often the clone was seen (once, few, many), or a class if it is expanded.

TRBJ1-5	NA	TRBV24-1	CATSDSGQPIQPQHF
TRBJ1-5	NA	TRBV19	CASSPPFQGHPSNQPQHF
TRBJ1-5	once	TRBV7-9	CASSVQGGQPQHF
TRBJ1-4	NA	TRBV7-8	CASSSGPGREKLFF
TRBJ2-2	NA	TRBV19	CASSSAPRGTGELFF
TRBJ2-5	NA	TRBV5-4	CASSRGGGEETQYF
TRBJ1-4	NA	TRBV3-1/TRBV3-2	CASSQERGWLKATNEKLFF
TRBJ1-1	NA	TRBV7-9	CASSSTVEAFF
TRBJ2-5	NA	TRBV7-2	CASSLGLETQYF
TRBJ1-6	NA	TRBV25-1	CASSGGAATYNSPLHF
TRBJ2-1	NA	TRBV29-1	CSVSQGISYNEQFF
TRBJ1-1	NA	TRBV19	CATGGQANTEAFF
TRBJ2-6	NA	TRBV30	CAWLRQGTGANVLTF
TRBJ2-1	NA	TRBV13	CASSIKGALGEQFF
TRBJ2-1	NA	TRBV10-1	CASSDNSGGANEQFF
TRBJ2-2	NA	TRBV5-1	CASSLVLADGELFF
TRBJ2-2	NA	TRBV6-5	CASTTKPVNTGELFF
TRBJ2-2	once	TRBV5-1	CASSPLSDTGELFF
TRBJ2-2	NA	TRBV27	CASSPLPGTGKTGELFF
TRBJ1-2	NA	TRBV30	CAWSLGIYGYTF
TRBJ1-5	NA	TRBV6-1	CASSELQGAGGQPQHF
TRBJ2-4	NA	TRBV7-9	CASSSLDIQYF
TRBJ2-5	NA	TRBV5-4	CASSLKAGETQYF
TRBJ1-5	once	TRBV7-8	CASSLTRVSNQPQHF
TRBJ1-5	NA	TRBV6-6	CASSSGLLQSNQPQHF
TRBJ2-7	NA	TRBV7-9	CASSRPGQGHEQYF
TRBJ2-2	once	TRBV11-3	CASSLDGGANWELFF
TRBJ2-1	NA	TRBV10-1	CASFILAGEQFF
TRBJ1-4	NA	TRBV28	CASRNRGKLFF
TRBJ1-1	NA	TRBV5-4	CASSPIGGEAFF
TRBJ1-1	NA	TRBV5-1	CASSGTAASDEAFF
TRBJ2-2	NA	TRBV19	CASSIGKNTGELFF
TRBJ2-3	NA	TRBV27	CASSSLTSGSTDTQYF